Here is one T cell receptor beta chain with its context. As yet, its antigen is unknown. The entry originates in a study of T cell repertoires in cytomegalovirus infection. On the study more broadly: A matching HLA type, together with CMV infection, was signaled by public TCR beta signatures.

Trimming removed 2 bases from V and 2 bases from J, with 11 bases in between. The CDR3 runs to 15 residues. Germline V gene lookup returns CDR1 MNHEY and CDR2 SMNVEV (reference sequence). TCRdb itself ran the reads through MiXCR, one entry per CDR3 protein. The top ten hold around two fifths of the sample, which has 450,000 to 550,000 distinct CDR3 sequences, more than 40% seen once. This TCR derives from a human donor in good health (CMV status not recorded). Some clones in this sample may be carry-over from other donors' samples. This specimen was cultured PBMCs, taken from culture after CMV antigen stimulation. The V call is TRBV27, the J call TRBJ2-3, with D maybe TRBD2 (6 bases). CDR3 coding DNA: TGTGCCAGCAGTTTAACTTTAGCGGACACAGATACGCAGTATTTT. It codes for CASSLTLADTDTQYF.